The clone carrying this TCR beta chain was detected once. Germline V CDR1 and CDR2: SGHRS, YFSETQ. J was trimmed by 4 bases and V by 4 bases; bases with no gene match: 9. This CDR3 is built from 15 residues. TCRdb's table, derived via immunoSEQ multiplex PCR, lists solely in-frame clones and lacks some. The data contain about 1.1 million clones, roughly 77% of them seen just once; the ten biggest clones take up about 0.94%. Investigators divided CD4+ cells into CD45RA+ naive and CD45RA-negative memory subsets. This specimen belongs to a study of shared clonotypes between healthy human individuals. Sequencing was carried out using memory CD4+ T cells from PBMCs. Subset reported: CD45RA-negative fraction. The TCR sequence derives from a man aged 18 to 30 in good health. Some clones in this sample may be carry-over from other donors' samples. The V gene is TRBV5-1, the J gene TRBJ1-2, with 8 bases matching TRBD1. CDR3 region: CASSGQGAPGYGYTF. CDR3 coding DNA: TGCGCCAGCAGCGGGCAGGGGGCGCCGGGCTATGGCTACACCTTC.